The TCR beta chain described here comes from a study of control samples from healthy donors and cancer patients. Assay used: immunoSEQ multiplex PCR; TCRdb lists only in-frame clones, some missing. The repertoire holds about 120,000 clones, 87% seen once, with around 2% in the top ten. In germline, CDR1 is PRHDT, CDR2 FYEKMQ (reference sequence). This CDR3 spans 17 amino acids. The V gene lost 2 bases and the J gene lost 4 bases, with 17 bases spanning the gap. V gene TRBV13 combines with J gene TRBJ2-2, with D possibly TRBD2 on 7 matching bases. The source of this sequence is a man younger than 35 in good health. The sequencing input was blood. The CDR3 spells CASSLLTRGGGTGELFF. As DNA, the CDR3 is TGTGCCAGCAGCTTACTCACAAGGGGGGGCGGCACCGGGGAGCTGTTTTTT.